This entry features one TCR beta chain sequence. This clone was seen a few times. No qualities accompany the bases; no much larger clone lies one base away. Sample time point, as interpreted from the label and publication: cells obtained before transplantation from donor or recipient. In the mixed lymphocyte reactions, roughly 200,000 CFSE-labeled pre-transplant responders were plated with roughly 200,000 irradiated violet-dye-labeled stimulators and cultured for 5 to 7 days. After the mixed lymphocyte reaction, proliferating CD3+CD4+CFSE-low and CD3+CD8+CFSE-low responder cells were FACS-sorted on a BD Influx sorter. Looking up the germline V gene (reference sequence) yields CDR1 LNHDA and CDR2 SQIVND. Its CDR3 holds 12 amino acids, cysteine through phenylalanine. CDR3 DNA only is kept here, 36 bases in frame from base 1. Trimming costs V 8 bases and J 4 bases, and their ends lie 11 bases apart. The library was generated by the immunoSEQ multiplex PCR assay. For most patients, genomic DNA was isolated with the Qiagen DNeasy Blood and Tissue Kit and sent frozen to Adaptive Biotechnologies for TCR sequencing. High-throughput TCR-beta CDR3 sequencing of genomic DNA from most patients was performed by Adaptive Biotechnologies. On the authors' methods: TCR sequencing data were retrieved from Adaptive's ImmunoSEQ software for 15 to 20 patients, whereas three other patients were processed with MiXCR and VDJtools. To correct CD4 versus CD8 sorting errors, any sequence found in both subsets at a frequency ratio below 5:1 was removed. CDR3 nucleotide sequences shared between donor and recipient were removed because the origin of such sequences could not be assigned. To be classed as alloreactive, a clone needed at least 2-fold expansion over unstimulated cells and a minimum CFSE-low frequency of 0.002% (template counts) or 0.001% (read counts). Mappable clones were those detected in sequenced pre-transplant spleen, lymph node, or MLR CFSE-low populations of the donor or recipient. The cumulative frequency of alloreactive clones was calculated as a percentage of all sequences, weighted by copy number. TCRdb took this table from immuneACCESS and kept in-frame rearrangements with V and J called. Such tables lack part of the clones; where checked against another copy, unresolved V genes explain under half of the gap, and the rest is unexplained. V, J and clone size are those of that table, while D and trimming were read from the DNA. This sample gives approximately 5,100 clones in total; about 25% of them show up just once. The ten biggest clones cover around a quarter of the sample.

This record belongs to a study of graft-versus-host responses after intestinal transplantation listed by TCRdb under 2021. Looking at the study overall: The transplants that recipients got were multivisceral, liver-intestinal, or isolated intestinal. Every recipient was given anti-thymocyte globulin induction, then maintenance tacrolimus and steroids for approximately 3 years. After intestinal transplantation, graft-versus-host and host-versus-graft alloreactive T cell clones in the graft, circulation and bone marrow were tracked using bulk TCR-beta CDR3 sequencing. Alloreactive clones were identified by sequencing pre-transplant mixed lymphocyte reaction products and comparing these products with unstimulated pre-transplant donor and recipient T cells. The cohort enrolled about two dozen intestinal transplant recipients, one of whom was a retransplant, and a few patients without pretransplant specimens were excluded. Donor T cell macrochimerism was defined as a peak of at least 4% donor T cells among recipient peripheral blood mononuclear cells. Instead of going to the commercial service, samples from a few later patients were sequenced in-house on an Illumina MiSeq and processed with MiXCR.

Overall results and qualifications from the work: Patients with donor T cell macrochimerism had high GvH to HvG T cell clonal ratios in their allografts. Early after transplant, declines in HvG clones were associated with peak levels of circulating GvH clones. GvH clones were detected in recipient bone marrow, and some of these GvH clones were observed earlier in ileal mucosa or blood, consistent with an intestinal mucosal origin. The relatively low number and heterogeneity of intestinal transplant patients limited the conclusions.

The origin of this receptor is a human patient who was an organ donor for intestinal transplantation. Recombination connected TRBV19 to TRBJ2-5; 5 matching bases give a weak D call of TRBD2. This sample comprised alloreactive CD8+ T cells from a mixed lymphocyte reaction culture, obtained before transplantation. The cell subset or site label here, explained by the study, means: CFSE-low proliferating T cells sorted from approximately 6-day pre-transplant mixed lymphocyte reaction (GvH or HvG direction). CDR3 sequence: CASGRVGETQYF. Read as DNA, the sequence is TGTGCCAGTGGGCGGGTCGGAGAGACCCAGTACTTC.